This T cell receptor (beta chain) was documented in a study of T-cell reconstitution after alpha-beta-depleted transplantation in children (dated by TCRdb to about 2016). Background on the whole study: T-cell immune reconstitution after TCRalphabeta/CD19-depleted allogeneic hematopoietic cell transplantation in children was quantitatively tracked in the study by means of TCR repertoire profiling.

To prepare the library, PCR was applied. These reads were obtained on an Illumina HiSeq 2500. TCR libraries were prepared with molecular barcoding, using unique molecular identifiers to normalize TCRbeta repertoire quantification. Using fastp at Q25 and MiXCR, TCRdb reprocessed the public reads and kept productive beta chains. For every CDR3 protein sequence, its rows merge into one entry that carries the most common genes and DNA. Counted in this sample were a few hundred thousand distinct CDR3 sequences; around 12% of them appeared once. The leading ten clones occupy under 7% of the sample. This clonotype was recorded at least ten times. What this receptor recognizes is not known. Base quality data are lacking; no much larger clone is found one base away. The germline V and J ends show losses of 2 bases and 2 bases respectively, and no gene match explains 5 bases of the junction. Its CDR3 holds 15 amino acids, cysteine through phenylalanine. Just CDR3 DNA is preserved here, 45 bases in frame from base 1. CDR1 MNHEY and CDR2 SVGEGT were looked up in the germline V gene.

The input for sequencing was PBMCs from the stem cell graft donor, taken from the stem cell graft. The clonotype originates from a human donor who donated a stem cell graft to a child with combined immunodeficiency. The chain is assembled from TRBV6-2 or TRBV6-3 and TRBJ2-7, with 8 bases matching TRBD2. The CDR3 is CASSYGGLATYEQYF. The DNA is TGTGCCAGCAGTTACGGTGGACTAGCAACCTACGAGCAGTACTTC.